This TCR beta chain was obtained from a study of monozygotic twins with inflammatory bowel disease. For this clonotype: Its matching antigen is unknown.

TCRdb re-called the 5' RACE reads and catalogs CDR3 proteins one per entry, DNA excluded. The repertoire table contains some 440,000 distinct CDR3 sequences. Study-level points and caveats: For IBD patients, clonotypes shared with others were fewer than for healthy twins, especially with disease activity.

The CDR3 sequence is 13 residues long. Germline V lookup: CDR1 DFQATT, CDR2 SNEGSKA (reference sequence). The TCR comes from a human donor with ulcerative colitis or Crohn's disease, or a healthy co-twin of an affected twin (not recorded which). The chain joins TRBV20-1 to TRBJ2-1; TCRdb's D call of TRBD1 is untestable without DNA. The sample consisted of blood. CDR3 residues: CSAMRDTYNEQFF.